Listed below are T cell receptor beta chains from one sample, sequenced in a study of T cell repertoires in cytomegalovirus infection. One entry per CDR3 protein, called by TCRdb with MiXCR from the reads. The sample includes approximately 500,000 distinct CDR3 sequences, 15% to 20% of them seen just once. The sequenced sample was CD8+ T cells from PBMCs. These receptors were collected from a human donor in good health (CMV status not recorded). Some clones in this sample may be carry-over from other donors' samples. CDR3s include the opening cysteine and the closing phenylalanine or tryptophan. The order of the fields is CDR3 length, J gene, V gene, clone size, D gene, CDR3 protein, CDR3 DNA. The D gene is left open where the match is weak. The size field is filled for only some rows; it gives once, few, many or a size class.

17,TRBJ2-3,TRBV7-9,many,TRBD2,CASSSSTSGTSTDTQYF,TGTGCCAGCAGCTCCTCGACTAGCGGGACTAGCACAGATACGCAGTATTTT
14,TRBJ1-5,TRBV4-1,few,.,CASSQTPRGQPQHF,TGCGCCAGCAGCCAGACTCCCAGGGGACAGCCCCAGCATTTT
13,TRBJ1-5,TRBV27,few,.,CASKGSSNQPQHF,TGTGCCAGCAAAGGTTCAAGCAATCAGCCCCAGCATTTT
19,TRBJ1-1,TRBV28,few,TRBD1,CASSPFARQGAGVGEESFF,TGTGCCAGCAGTCCCTTTGCCCGACAGGGGGCGGGAGTGGGTGAGGAGTCTTTCTTT
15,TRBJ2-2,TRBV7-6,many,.,CASSPPTANTGELFF,TGTGCCAGCAGCCCACCTACGGCGAACACCGGGGAGCTGTTTTTT
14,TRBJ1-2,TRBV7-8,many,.,CASSFPDRNNGYTF,TGTGCCAGCAGCTTCCCCGACAGGAACAATGGCTACACCTTC
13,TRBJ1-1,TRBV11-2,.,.,CASSLWGSGEAFF,TGTGCCAGCAGCTTATGGGGGTCGGGTGAAGCTTTCTTT
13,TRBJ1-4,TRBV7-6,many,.,CASSYGVDEKLFF,TGTGCCAGCAGCTATGGGGTGGATGAAAAACTGTTTTTT
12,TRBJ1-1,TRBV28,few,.,CASSFLTVEAFF,TGTGCCAGCAGTTTTTTAACAGTAGAAGCTTTCTTT
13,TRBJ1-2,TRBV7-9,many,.,CASSLPGENGYTF,TGTGCCAGCAGCTTACCAGGGGAGAATGGCTACACCTTC
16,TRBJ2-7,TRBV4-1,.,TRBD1,CASNQGTNRDSYEQYF,TGCGCCAGCAACCAAGGCACGAACCGGGACAGCTACGAGCAGTACTTC
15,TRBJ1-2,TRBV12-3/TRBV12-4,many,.,CASSTTGRGNYGYTF,TGTGCCAGCAGTACCACGGGACGGGGGAACTATGGCTACACCTTC
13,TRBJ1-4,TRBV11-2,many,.,CASSLWTWEKLFF,TGTGCCAGCAGCCTGTGGACTTGGGAAAAACTGTTTTTT
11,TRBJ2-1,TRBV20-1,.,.,CSARTRNEQFF,TGCAGTGCTAGGACGCGCAATGAGCAGTTCTTC
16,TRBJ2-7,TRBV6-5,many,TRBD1,CASSYSSGQFSYEQYF,TGTGCCAGCAGTTACTCCTCGGGACAGTTCTCCTACGAGCAGTACTTC
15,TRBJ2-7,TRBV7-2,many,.,CASSSSRRAQHEQYF,TGTGCCAGCAGCTCCTCCCGGCGGGCACAGCACGAGCAGTACTTC
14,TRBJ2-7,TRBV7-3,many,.,CASSFLGSGYEQYF,TGTGCCAGCAGCTTTTTGGGGTCCGGCTACGAGCAGTACTTC
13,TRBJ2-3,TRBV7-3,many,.,CASSSWSTDTQYF,TGTGCCAGCAGCTCTTGGAGCACAGATACGCAGTATTTT
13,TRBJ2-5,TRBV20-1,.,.,CSALILGGETQYF,TGCAGTGCTTTAATACTAGGAGGAGAGACCCAGTACTTC
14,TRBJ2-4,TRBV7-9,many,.,CASSHQRDRNIQYF,TGTGCCAGCAGTCATCAACGCGACCGAAACATTCAGTACTTC
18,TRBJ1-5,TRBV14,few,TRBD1,CASSATGTGGSGNQPQHF,TGTGCCAGCAGCGCAACCGGGACAGGGGGTTCGGGCAATCAGCCCCAGCATTTT
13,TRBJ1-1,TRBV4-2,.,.,CASSQAGYTEAFF,TGTGCCAGCAGCCAAGCCGGGTACACTGAAGCTTTCTTT
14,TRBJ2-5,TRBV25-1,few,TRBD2,CASTFSGSGETQYF,TGTGCCAGCACCTTTAGCGGGAGTGGCGAGACCCAGTACTTC
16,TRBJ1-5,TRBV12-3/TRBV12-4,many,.,CASSPSRGKTNQPQHF,TGTGCCAGCAGCCCCTCGCGAGGAAAGACCAATCAGCCCCAGCATTTT
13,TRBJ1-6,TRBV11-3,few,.,CASPKGYNSPLHF,TGTGCCAGCCCGAAGGGCTATAATTCACCCCTCCACTTT
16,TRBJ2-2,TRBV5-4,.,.,CASSQTGFANTGELFF,TGTGCCAGCAGCCAAACCGGGTTCGCGAACACCGGGGAGCTGTTTTTT
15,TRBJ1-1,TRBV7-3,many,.,CASSLMRRMNTEAFF,TGTGCCAGCAGCTTAATGCGGCGGATGAACACTGAAGCTTTCTTT
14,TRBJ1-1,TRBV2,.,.,CASSIYTANTEAFF,TGTGCCAGCAGTATATATACAGCGAACACTGAAGCTTTCTTT
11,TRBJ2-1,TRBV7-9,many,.,CASSRQWEQFF,TGTGCCAGCAGCCGTCAATGGGAGCAGTTCTTC
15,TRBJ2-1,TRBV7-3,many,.,CASSRGTSAYNEQFF,TGTGCCAGCAGCCGCGGCACGTCGGCCTACAATGAGCAGTTCTTC
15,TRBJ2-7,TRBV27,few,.,CASSFALQGFDEQYF,TGTGCCAGCAGTTTCGCCCTTCAGGGGTTTGACGAGCAGTACTTC
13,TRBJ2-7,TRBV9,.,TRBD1,CASGGDRVKGQYF,TGTGCCAGCGGGGGGGACAGGGTGAAGGGGCAGTACTTC
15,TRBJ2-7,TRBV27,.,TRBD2,CASSGSSGSRYEQYF,TGTGCCAGCAGTGGGAGTAGCGGGAGCAGGTACGAGCAGTACTTC
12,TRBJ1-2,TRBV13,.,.,CASSLFREDYTF,TGTGCCAGCAGCTTATTCAGGGAAGACTACACCTTC